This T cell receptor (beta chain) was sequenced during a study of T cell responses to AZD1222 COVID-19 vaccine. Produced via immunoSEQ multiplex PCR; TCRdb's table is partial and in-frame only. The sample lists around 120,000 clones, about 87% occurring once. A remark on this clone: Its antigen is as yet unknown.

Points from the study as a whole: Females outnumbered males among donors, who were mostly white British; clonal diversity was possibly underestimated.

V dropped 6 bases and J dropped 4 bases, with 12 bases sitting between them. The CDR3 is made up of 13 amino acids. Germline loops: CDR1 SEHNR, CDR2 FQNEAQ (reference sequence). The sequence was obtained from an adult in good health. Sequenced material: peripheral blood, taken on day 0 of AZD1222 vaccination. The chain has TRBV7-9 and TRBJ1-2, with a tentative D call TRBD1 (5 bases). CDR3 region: CASSQPGLYGYTF. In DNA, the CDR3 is TGTGCCAGCAGTCAGCCGGGACTCTATGGCTACACCTTC.